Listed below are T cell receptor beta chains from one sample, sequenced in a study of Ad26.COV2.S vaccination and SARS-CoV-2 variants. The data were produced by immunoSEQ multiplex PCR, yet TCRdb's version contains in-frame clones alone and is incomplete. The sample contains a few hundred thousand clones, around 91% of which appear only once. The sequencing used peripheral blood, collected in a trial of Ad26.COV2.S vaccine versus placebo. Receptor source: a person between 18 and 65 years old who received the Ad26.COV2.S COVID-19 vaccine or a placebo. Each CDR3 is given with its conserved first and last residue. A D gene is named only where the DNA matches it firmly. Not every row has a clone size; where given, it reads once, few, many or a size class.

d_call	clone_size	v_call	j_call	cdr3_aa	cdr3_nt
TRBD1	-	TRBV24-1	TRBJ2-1	CATSDPYRGLGNEQFF	TGTGCCACCAGTGACCCCTACAGGGGGCTCGGCAATGAGCAGTTCTTC
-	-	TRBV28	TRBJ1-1	CASSSGDTEAFF	TGTGCCAGCAGTTCAGGGGACACTGAAGCTTTCTTT
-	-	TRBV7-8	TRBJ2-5	CASSLETVQETQYF	TGTGCCAGCAGCTTAGAGACCGTACAAGAGACCCAGTACTTC
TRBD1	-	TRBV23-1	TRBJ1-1	CASNPGWGQGADKAEAFF	TGCGCCAGCAACCCCGGATGGGGACAGGGGGCCGATAAGGCTGAAGCTTTCTTT
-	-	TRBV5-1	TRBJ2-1	CASSLVPGLFNEQFF	TGCGCCAGCAGCTTGGTCCCGGGACTTTTCAATGAGCAGTTCTTC
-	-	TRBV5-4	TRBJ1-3	CASSLGGPSSGNTIYF	TGTGCCAGCAGCTTGGGGGGACCGAGCTCTGGAAACACCATATATTTT
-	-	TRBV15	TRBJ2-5	CATSRDGGRETQYF	TGTGCCACCAGCAGAGATGGAGGGAGGGAGACCCAGTACTTC
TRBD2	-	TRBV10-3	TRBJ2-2	CAISGTSGNTGELFF	TGTGCCATCTCCGGGACTAGCGGCAACACCGGGGAGCTGTTTTTT
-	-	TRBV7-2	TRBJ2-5	CASSLVGGLQKETQYF	TGTGCCAGCAGCTTAGTGGGGGGGCTCCAGAAAGAGACCCAGTACTTC
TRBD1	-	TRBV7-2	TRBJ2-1	CASSTSGTAYNEQFF	TGTGCCAGCAGCACCTCCGGGACAGCGTACAATGAGCAGTTCTTC
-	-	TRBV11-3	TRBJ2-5	CASSLGRSGLAQETQYF	TGTGCCAGCAGCTTAGGGCGTTCAGGGCTAGCCCAAGAGACCCAGTACTTC
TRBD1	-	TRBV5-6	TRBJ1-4	CASSLAVGQGSPGEKLFF	TGTGCCAGCAGCTTGGCCGTGGGACAGGGATCCCCAGGTGAAAAACTGTTTTTT
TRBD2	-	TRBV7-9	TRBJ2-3	CASRGQAGGRTDTQYF	TGTGCCAGCAGGGGCCAAGCGGGAGGGCGGACAGATACGCAGTATTTT
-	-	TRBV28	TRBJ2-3	CASRPTTDTQYF	TGTGCCAGCAGACCGACCACAGATACGCAGTATTTT
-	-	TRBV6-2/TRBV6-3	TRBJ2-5	CASSRPEKTQYF	TGTGCCAGCAGCCGCCCCGAGAAGACCCAGTACTTC
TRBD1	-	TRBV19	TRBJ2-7	CATRDRRSYEQYF	TGTGCCACCCGGGACAGGCGCTCCTACGAGCAGTACTTC
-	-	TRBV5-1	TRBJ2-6	CASSGGSGANVLTF	TGCGCCAGCAGTGGCGGGTCTGGGGCCAACGTCCTGACTTTC
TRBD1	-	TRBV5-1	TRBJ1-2	CASSPDRGHYGYTF	TGCGCCAGCAGCCCGGACAGGGGTCACTATGGCTACACCTTC
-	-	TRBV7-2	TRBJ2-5	CASSLEVGSTQYF	TGTGCCAGCAGCTTAGAGGTCGGCAGTACCCAGTACTTC
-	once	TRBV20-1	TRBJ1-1	CSATGDPEAFF	TGCAGTGCTACAGGGGACCCTGAAGCTTTCTTT
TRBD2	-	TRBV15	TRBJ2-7	CATSRDRGAYEQYF	TGTGCCACCAGCAGAGACCGGGGGGCCTACGAGCAGTACTTC
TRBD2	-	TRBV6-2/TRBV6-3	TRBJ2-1	CASSSTSGTYNEQFF	TGTGCCAGCAGCTCTACTAGCGGCACCTACAATGAGCAGTTCTTC
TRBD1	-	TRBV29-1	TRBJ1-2	CSVPVRAGGNYGYTF	TGCAGCGTTCCCGTCAGGGCAGGGGGGAACTATGGCTACACCTTC
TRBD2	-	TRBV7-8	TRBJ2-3	CASSSWASGMTDTQYF	TGTGCCAGCAGCTCATGGGCTAGCGGGATGACAGATACGCAGTATTTT
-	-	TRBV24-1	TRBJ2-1	CATSDATGWTDLEQFF	TGTGCCACCAGTGACGCAACAGGGTGGACGGATTTAGAGCAGTTCTTC
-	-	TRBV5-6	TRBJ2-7	CASSARTDYEQYF	TGTGCCAGCAGCGCCCGGACGGATTACGAGCAGTACTTC
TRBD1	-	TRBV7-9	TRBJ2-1	CASRGGQGSYNEQFF	TGTGCCAGCAGGGGAGGACAGGGATCCTACAATGAGCAGTTCTTC
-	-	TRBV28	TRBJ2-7	CASSPGTSYEQYF	TGTGCCAGCAGCCCCGGGACCTCCTACGAGCAGTACTTC
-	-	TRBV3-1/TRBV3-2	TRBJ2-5	CASSPRGWETQYF	TGTGCCAGCAGCCCCCGGGGATGGGAGACCCAGTACTTC
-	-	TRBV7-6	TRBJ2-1	CASSLFESSYNEQFF	TGTGCCAGCAGCTTGTTCGAAAGCTCCTACAATGAGCAGTTCTTC
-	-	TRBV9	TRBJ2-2	CASSEKNTGELFF	TGTGCCAGCAGCGAGAAGAACACCGGGGAGCTGTTTTTT
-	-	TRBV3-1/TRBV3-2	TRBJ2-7	CASSPPGSYEQYF	TGTGCCAGCAGCCCCCCAGGCTCCTACGAGCAGTACTTC
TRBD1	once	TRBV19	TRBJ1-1	CASSLSRGQSGMNTEAFF	TGTGCCAGTAGTTTGAGCCGGGGACAGTCGGGGATGAACACTGAAGCTTTCTTT
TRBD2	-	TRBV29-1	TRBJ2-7	CSVEARLAGTYEQYF	TGCAGCGTTGAAGCTCGGCTAGCGGGAACCTACGAGCAGTACTTC
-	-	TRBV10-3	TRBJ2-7	CAIWEEARYEQYF	TGTGCCATCTGGGAGGAGGCGCGCTACGAGCAGTACTTC
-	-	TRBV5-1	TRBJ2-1	CASSTFINSGEYNEQFF	TGCGCCAGCAGCACCTTCATTAATAGCGGAGAGTACAATGAGCAGTTCTTC
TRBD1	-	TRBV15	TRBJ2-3	CATHAGSRGRDTQYF	TGTGCCACCCACGCAGGGTCCAGGGGGAGAGATACGCAGTATTTT
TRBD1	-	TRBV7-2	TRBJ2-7	CASSAGQGAYNEQYF	TGTGCCAGCAGCGCCGGACAGGGGGCGTATAACGAGCAGTACTTC
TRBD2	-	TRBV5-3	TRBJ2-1	CARSLEGGPGGNEQFF	TGTGCCAGAAGCTTGGAGGGAGGGCCTGGGGGCAATGAGCAGTTCTTC
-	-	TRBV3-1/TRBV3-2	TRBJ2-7	CASSHLPYEQYF	TGTGCCAGCAGCCATCTCCCCTACGAGCAGTACTTC
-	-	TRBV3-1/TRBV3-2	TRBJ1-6	CASSQVLGDSPLHF	TGTGCCAGCAGCCAAGTCTTAGGGGACTCACCCCTCCACTTT
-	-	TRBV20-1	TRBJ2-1	CSARRFNEQFF	TGCAGTGCCCGACGGTTTAATGAGCAGTTCTTC
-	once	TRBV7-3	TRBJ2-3	CASSSYGAITDTQYF	TGTGCCAGCAGCTCCTACGGGGCAATCACAGATACGCAGTATTTT
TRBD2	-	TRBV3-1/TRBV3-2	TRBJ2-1	CASSQLSGRDVYNEQFF	TGTGCCAGCAGCCAACTTAGCGGGAGGGACGTTTACAATGAGCAGTTCTTC
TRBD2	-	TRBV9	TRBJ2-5	CASSASGRAWETQYF	TGTGCCAGCAGCGCAAGCGGGAGGGCATGGGAGACCCAGTACTTC
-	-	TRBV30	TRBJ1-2	CAWNHLRGYGYTF	TGTGCCTGGAACCACCTCCGGGGCTATGGCTACACCTTC
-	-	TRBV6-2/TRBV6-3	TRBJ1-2	CASSYSGGHTF	TGTGCCAGCAGTTACTCCGGTGGCCACACCTTC
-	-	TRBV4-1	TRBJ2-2	CASSQEGIGESGELFF	TGCGCCAGCAGCCAAGAGGGAATCGGGGAATCCGGGGAGCTGTTTTTT
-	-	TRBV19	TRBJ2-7	CASSISRGYEQYF	TGTGCCAGTAGTATCTCCAGGGGCTACGAGCAGTACTTC
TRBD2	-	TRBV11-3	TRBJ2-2	CASSLGPGRSGKPTGELFF	TGTGCCAGCAGCTTAGGTCCAGGGCGGAGCGGGAAACCCACCGGGGAGCTGTTTTTT
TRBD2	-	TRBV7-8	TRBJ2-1	CASSLTTSGTYNEQFF	TGTGCCAGCAGCCTCACAACTAGCGGTACCTACAATGAGCAGTTCTTC
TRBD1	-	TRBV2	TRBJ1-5	CASTNGQDSNQPQHF	TGTGCCAGCACCAACGGACAGGATAGCAATCAGCCCCAGCATTTT
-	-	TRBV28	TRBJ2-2	CASRVEAAGELFF	TGTGCCAGCAGAGTTGAGGCGGCCGGGGAGCTGTTTTTT